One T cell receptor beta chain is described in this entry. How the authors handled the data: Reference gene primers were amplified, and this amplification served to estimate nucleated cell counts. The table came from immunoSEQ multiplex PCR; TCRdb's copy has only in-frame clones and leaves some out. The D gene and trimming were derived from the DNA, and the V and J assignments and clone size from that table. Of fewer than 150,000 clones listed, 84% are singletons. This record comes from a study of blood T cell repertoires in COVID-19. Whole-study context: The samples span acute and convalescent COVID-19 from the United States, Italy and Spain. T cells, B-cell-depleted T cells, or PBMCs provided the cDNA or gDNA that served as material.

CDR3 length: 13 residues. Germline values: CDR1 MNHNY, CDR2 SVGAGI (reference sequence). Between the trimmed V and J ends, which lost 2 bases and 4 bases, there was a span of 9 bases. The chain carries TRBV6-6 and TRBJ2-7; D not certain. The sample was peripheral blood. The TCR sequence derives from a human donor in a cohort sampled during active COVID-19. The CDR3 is CASSYILGYEQYF. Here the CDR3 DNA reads TGTGCCAGCAGTTACATACTTGGTTACGAGCAGTACTTC.